Following are 27 T cell receptor beta chains from one sample sequenced in a study of beta chain features in type 1 diabetes. What was sequenced were expressed TCRB transcripts, since all of the isolated RNA had been reverse transcribed. Using immunoSEQ multiplex PCR, the repertoire was profiled, and TCRdb retains in-frame clones only, with some absent. Of fewer than 200,000 clones listed, approximately 8.1% are singletons. Sequences were obtained from central memory CD4+ T cells from blood. These receptor sequences come from a man younger than 35 in good health.

Note on this clone: Germline is not matched at one junction end, which may reflect a read error. The chain uses TRBV7-8 and TRBJ2-3, with 8 bases matching TRBD1. Per germline, CDR1 SGHVS and CDR2 FQNEAQ. The CDR3 has 15 amino acids. The CDR3 DNA follows: TGTGCCAGCAGCATGAGACAGGGGAGCACCGATACGCAGTATTTT. It translates to CASSMRQGSTDTQYF. Full variable domain (outside the CDR3, taken from reference TRBV7-8 and TRBJ2-3): GAGVSQSPRYKVAKRGQDVALRCDPISGHVSLFWYQQALGQGPEFLTYFQNEAQLDKSGLPSDRFFAERPEGSVSTLKIQRTQQEDSAVYLCASSMRQGSTDTQYFGPGTRLTVL.

This clone has a handful of counts. The chain employs TRBV6-5 and TRBJ2-3, with no clear D. Germline CDR1 is MNHEY and CDR2 is SVGAGI. The length of the CDR3 is 12 residues. V lost 7 bases to trimming and J lost 4 bases, with 9 bases between them. CDR3 protein: CASIGPADTQYF. For the CDR3, the DNA is TGTGCCAGCATCGGTCCCGCAGATACGCAGTATTTT.

J is TRBJ1-2 and V is TRBV6-1; TRBD1 matches at 8 bases. The germline V gene has CDR1 MNHNS and CDR2 SASEGT. V trimming: 0 bases; J trimming: 7 bases; junction bases outside the gene matches: 7. The CDR3 is 15 residues long. CDR3 sequence reads: CASSEAGRTGFGYTF. In DNA form, the CDR3 reads TGTGCCAGCAGTGAAGCGGGGAGGACAGGGTTTGGCTACACCTTC.

This clone was seen more than once but under ten times. The chain joins TRBV19 to TRBJ2-3; TRBD2 matches 8 bases. From germline, CDR1 is LNHDA and CDR2 SQIVND (reference sequence). The CDR3 runs 15 residues. After removal of 7 bases from V and 1 base from J, the junction contained 7 bases not matched to a gene. For the CDR3, the DNA is TGTGCCAGTACCCGTAGCGGGGTTGGCACAGATACGCAGTATTTT. Translating it yields CASTRSGVGTDTQYF. Filled out from reference TRBV19 and TRBJ2-3, the complete variable domain reads DGGITQSPKYLFRKEGQNVTLSCEQNLNHDAMYWYRQDPGQGLRLIYYSQIVNDFQKGDIAEGYSVSREKKESFPLTVTSAQKNPTAFYLCASTRSGVGTDTQYFGPGTRLTVL.

The chain joins TRBV7-5 to TRBJ2-6; the DNA was not used to check the table's D call, TRBD1. TRBV7-5 represents a pseudogene. The CDR3 totals 17 residues. The CDR3 protein is CARSPGQFLSGANVLTF. The CDR3, as DNA: TGTGCCCGATCCCCGGGACAGTTTCTCTCTGGGGCCAACGTCCTGACTTTC.

The CDR3 sequence: CASSQTGTAFGYTF. The CDR3 DNA follows: TGCGCCAGCAGCCAAACCGGGACAGCCTTTGGCTACACCTTC. The chain is built from TRBV4-3 and TRBJ1-2; 7 bases fit TRBD1. The J segment lost 7 bases and the V segment lost 2 bases, leaving 7 bases of the junction unmatched. CDR1 is LGHNA and CDR2 is YSLEER in the germline V gene. The CDR3 runs to 14 residues.

This clone turned up a few times. The chain links TRBV9 to TRBJ2-2, with D perhaps TRBD2 (6 bases). V dropped 0 bases and J dropped 4 bases, with 13 bases sitting between them. Germline V lookup: CDR1 SGDLS, CDR2 YYNGEE. This CDR3 spans 16 amino acids. In DNA, the CDR3 is TGTGCCAGCAGCGTAGTCGGGGGTTTGAGCACCGGGGAGCTGTTTTTT. Translating it yields CASSVVGGLSTGELFF.

This chain links TRBV30 with TRBJ1-3, with no clear D. CDR3 length: 15 amino acids. V lost 2 bases and J 4 bases, leaving 15 bases between the germline ends. Germline CDR1 reads GTSNPN; CDR2 reads SVGIG (reference sequence). CDR3 DNA: TGTGCCTGGAGTCGAGCGGGGTCCCTCGGAAACACCATATATTTT. Protein sequence: CAWSRAGSLGNTIYF. Full variable domain (outside the CDR3, taken from reference TRBV30 and TRBJ1-3): SQTIHQWPATLVQPVGSPLSLECTVEGTSNPNLYWYRQAAGRGLQLLFYSVGIGQISSEVPQNLSASRPQDRQFILSSKKLLLSDSGFYLCAWSRAGSLGNTIYFGEGSWLTVV.

In its sample, this clone was seen a few times. The V and J genes are TRBV5-8 and TRBJ2-7; 10 nucleotides match TRBD2. CDR3 length: 15 amino acids. Germline CDR1 and CDR2: SGHTS and YDEGEE. The trim removed 0 bases at V and 3 bases at J, leaving 3 bases unmatched. CDR3 amino acids: CASSLVTSGIYEQYF. The DNA for the CDR3 is TGTGCCAGCAGCTTGGTAACTAGCGGGATCTACGAGCAGTACTTC.

This clone was seen at least ten times. The V call is TRBV6-6, the J call TRBJ1-2; D gene uncertain. This CDR3 is built from 13 residues. The germline gives CDR1 MNHNY, CDR2 SVGAGI (reference sequence). V was trimmed by 4 bases and J by 8 bases, leaving 14 bases between them. As DNA, the CDR3 is TGTGCCAGCAGTTTCAGTCCCTTCATAGGCTACACCTTC. It specifies CASSFSPFIGYTF.

This clone was counted a few times. This chain uses TRBV7-3 with TRBJ2-1; TRBD1 is a possible D gene (6 bases). The CDR3 length is 13 residues. CDR1 is SGHTA, CDR2 FQGTGA, per germline. Trimming pared 4 bases from V and 12 bases from J, leaving 16 bases between. The CDR3 spells CASSSGPEGGQFF. The CDR3 region has the DNA TGTGCCAGCAGCTCAGGGCCCGAAGGGGGGCAGTTCTTC. The variable domain in full, with the rest retrieved from reference TRBV7-3 and TRBJ2-1, is GAGVSQTPSNKVTEKGKYVELRCDPISGHTALYWYRQSLGQGPEFLIYFQGTGAADDSGLPNDRFFAVRPEGSVSTLKIQRTERGDSAVYLCASSSGPEGGQFFGPGTRLTVL.

This clone was seen ten or more times. The rearrangement uses TRBV28 and TRBJ2-5; 14 bases line up with TRBD2. Germline loops: CDR1 MDHEN, CDR2 SYDVKM. This CDR3 is 17 amino acids long. V shed 6 bases and J 5 bases; nucleotides not matched to a gene: 11. In nucleotides, the CDR3 is TGTGCCAGCAGCCGCGGACTAGCGGGAGGTTTTGGGGAGACCCAGTACTTC. Translating gives CASSRGLAGGFGETQYF.

The chain employs TRBV5-5 and TRBJ2-1; 12 nucleotides line up with TRBD1. The length of the CDR3 is 14 residues. V shed 4 bases and J 9 bases; nucleotides not matched to a gene: 5. Germline V lookup: CDR1 SGHKS, CDR2 YYEKEE (reference sequence). The CDR3 loop reads CASSPGQGAGEQFF. In DNA, the CDR3 is TGTGCCAGCAGCCCGGGACAGGGGGCGGGTGAGCAGTTCTTC.

V gene TRBV7-3 combines with J gene TRBJ2-5; TRBD2 aligns across 10 bases. The V segment lost 5 bases and the J segment 2 bases; nucleotides outside the gene matches: 8. The CDR3 consists of 16 residues. The germline gives CDR1 SGHTA, CDR2 FQGTGA. The CDR3 bases are TGTGCCAGCAGCCAAGAATGGACTAGCGGACAAGAGACCCAGTACTTC. Its translation is CASSQEWTSGQETQYF.

This clone showed up just a few times. The chain combines TRBV5-4 with TRBJ2-5; 7 bases agree with TRBD2. Unmatched junction bases numbered 5, after V lost 5 bases and J lost 1 base. Germline CDR1 SGHNT, CDR2 YYREEE (reference sequence). The CDR3 length is 14 residues. The CDR3 coding sequence is TGTGCCAGCAGGGGGCGCGGGGGCCAAGAGACCCAGTACTTC. Its translation: CASRGRGGQETQYF.

The chain links TRBV28 to TRBJ2-1; 11 positions agree with TRBD1. The CDR3 runs to 15 residues. Per the germline V gene, CDR1 is MDHEN and CDR2 is SYDVKM. V gave up 3 bases and J gave up 9 bases; unmatched junction bases: 7. The CDR3, as DNA: TGTGCCAGCAGTTTCCCCGGGACAGGGGGGCTTGAGCAGTTCTTC. Translating it yields CASSFPGTGGLEQFF.

This clone was picked up a small number of times. CDR3 bases: TGTGCCAGCTCACCACCGAGTCTAGCTGGGGAGACCCAGTACTTC. As protein: CASSPPSLAGETQYF. The V gene is TRBV18, the J gene TRBJ2-5; a weak D match, TRBD2 (5 bases). CDR1 and CDR2 from the germline V gene are KGHSH and LQKENI. Trimming removed 0 bases at V and 5 bases at J, with 13 bases between. This CDR3 has 15 residues.

This chain links TRBV18 with TRBJ1-6, with 10 positions matching TRBD1. Unmatched junction bases numbered 2, after V lost 0 bases and J lost 6 bases. Looked up from germline, CDR1 is KGHSH and CDR2 is LQKENI. The CDR3 runs 16 residues. This CDR3 is CASSPPTGGRNSPLHF. CDR3 DNA: TGTGCCAGCTCACCACCGACAGGGGGCCGTAATTCACCCCTCCACTTT.

This clone was counted many times. The V gene is TRBV7-2, the J gene TRBJ2-7; TRBD2 matches at 8 bases. Germline CDR1 and CDR2: SGHTA and FQGNSA. The CDR3 sequence is 14 residues long. The trim removed 1 base at V and 4 bases at J, leaving 3 bases unmatched. The CDR3 bases are TGTGCCAGCAGCTTAGATAGCGGGAAATACGAGCAGTACTTC. It yields the protein CASSLDSGKYEQYF. The full variable domain, its missing parts supplied by reference TRBV7-2 and TRBJ2-7, is GAGVSQSPSNKVTEKGKDVELRCDPISGHTALYWYRQSLGQGLEFLIYFQGNSAPDKSGLPSDRFSAERTGGSVSTLTIQRTQQEDSAVYLCASSLDSGKYEQYFGPGTRLTVT.

This clone was seen a few times. The rearrangement joins TRBV9 to TRBJ2-5, with D possibly TRBD1 on 5 matching bases. From germline, CDR1 is SGDLS and CDR2 YYNGEE. Trimming left V 0 bases short and J 4 bases short, with 10 bases between. This CDR3 is 14 amino acids long. CDR3 nucleotide sequence: TGTGCCAGCAGCGTAGAGGGGTCAACAGAGACCCAGTACTTC. Protein sequence: CASSVEGSTETQYF.

The rearrangement uses TRBV5-1 and TRBJ1-1; 8 nucleotides agree with TRBD1. The trim removed 6 bases at V and 1 base at J, leaving 8 bases unmatched. Germline loops: CDR1 SGHRS, CDR2 YFSETQ. The CDR3 has 15 amino acids. CDR3 in amino acids: CASKIRTGSNTEAFF. CDR3 DNA sequence: TGCGCCAGCAAGATCCGGACAGGGTCGAACACTGAAGCTTTCTTT.

The chain uses TRBV15 and TRBJ1-2; D is perhaps TRBD1 (6 bases). Germline-derived CDR1 and CDR2 are LNHNV and YYDKDF (reference sequence). Trimming took off 3 bases at V and 4 bases at J, with 12 bases between the two ends. The CDR3 extends over 14 amino acids. For the CDR3, the DNA is TGTGCCACCAGCAGTGGACAGACGGGCTATGGCTACACCTTC. This sequence encodes CATSSGQTGYGYTF.

This clone has more than one count but fewer than ten. The chain is built from TRBV11-2 and TRBJ2-4; 8 positions agree with TRBD2. Germline CDR1 SGHAT, CDR2 FQNNGV. The CDR3 sequence is 16 residues long. With V trimmed by 5 bases and J by 5 bases, 11 bases remained unmatched. CDR3 DNA: TGTGCCAGCAGCCTCCGGGGTAGCGGGACGGAAAACATTCAGTACTTC. Protein product: CASSLRGSGTENIQYF.

This chain connects TRBV30 to TRBJ2-1; D is possibly TRBD2 (5 bases). Looked up from germline, CDR1 is GTSNPN and CDR2 is SVGIG (reference sequence). V shed 5 bases and J shed 4 bases, with 21 bases lying between them. The CDR3 is made up of 16 amino acids. CDR3 region: CAWWKPGVSEYNEQFF. The CDR3 DNA reads as TGTGCCTGGTGGAAACCCGGGGTCTCCGAATACAATGAGCAGTTCTTC.

This clone was seen only a few times. The chain carries TRBV30 and TRBJ1-3; D is possibly TRBD1 (5 bases). The CDR3 runs 14 residues. CDR1 is GTSNPN, CDR2 SVGIG, per germline (reference sequence). Trimming cost V 0 bases and J 2 bases, with 8 bases left between them. The CDR3 nucleotides are TGTGCCTGGAGTGTACGCAGGGCTGGAAACACCATATATTTT. This codes for CAWSVRRAGNTIYF.

This chain joins TRBV7-9 and TRBJ1-1; TRBD1 agrees at 10 bases. Germline V gene data show CDR1 as SEHNR and CDR2 as FQNEAQ (reference sequence). Losses at the gene ends were 3 bases for V and 5 bases for J; bases not matched to a gene: 6. This CDR3 comprises 15 residues. The CDR3 is CASSFDRGLITEAFF. The CDR3 DNA follows: TGTGCCAGCAGCTTTGACAGGGGGCTAATTACTGAAGCTTTCTTT.

The table lists this clone with a few counts. V gene TRBV7-9 combines with J gene TRBJ2-5, with D perhaps matching TRBD2 (6 bases). This CDR3 spans 13 amino acids. Between the trimmed V and J ends, which lost 5 bases and 3 bases, there was a span of 10 bases. The V gene's germline CDR1 is SEHNR and CDR2 FQNEAQ (reference sequence). CDR3 coding DNA: TGTGCCAGCAGCCTCGGGAGTAAAGAGACCCAGTACTTC. Its translation is CASSLGSKETQYF. Full variable domain (remainder filled in from reference TRBV7-9 and TRBJ2-5): DTGVSQNPRHKITKRGQNVTFRCDPISEHNRLYWYRQTLGQGPEFLTYFQNEAQLEKSRLLSDRFSAERPKGSFSTLEIQRTEQGDSAMYLCASSLGSKETQYFGPGTRLLVL.